This T cell receptor beta chain was profiled in a study of blood T cell repertoires in COVID-19. Overall study: COVID-19 samples, acute and convalescent, were from the United States, Italy and Spain.

Germline trimming cut 1 base from V and 6 bases from J; bases unmatched to any gene: 5. The V gene's germline CDR1 is SGHTA and CDR2 FQGTGA. This CDR3 contains 14 residues. The protocol was immunoSEQ multiplex PCR, while the TCRdb copy is restricted to in-frame clones and leaves out a portion. Of 150,000 to 200,000 clones listed, around 83% are singletons. The TCR was taken from an older woman who had recovered from COVID-19. The sequencing sample was made of peripheral blood. The chain links TRBV7-3 to TRBJ1-1, with TRBD1 matching over 7 bases. The CDR3 loop is CASSLRQGVAEAFF. Written as DNA, the CDR3 is TGTGCCAGCAGCTTAAGACAGGGAGTCGCTGAAGCTTTCTTT.